This TCR beta chain was captured by sequencing in a study of blood T cell repertoires in COVID-19. Study-level background: Acute-phase and convalescent COVID-19 samples originated in the United States, Italy and Spain. Sample material is recorded as cDNA or gDNA derived from T cells, B-cell-depleted T cells, or PBMCs.

Authors' data handling: The assay estimated nucleated cells by amplifying reference gene primers. This table comes from immunoSEQ multiplex PCR, and its TCRdb copy is limited to in-frame clones, with some not included. V and J calls and clone size follow that table, whereas D and trimming were derived from the DNA. The sample has roughly 150,000 clones, around four fifths seen once. The CDR3 sequence is 15 residues long. V dropped 2 bases and J dropped 2 bases, with 7 bases sitting between them. Germline values: CDR1 KGHSH, CDR2 LQKENI. This TCR was sampled from a man aged 65 to 85 with acute or convalescent COVID-19. Sequencing was done on a sample of peripheral blood. The chain recombines TRBV18 with TRBJ2-6; D call uncertain. The CDR3 protein is CASSPDTTGANVLTF. The CDR3 DNA reads TGTGCCAGCTCACCAGACACAACTGGGGCCAACGTCCTGACTTTC.